This TCR beta chain was recovered during a study of low-dose radiotherapy and immunotherapy resistance in tumors. Across the whole study: Every two weeks, cyclophosphamide 200 mg/m2 was infused one day before radiation plus immunotherapy. Aspirin was taken orally by patients at 300 mg daily for four cycles from cycle 1 day 1.

With a constant-region primer and a V-primer adapter, TCRs were subjected to 15 to 25 PCR cycles of amplification. After the mRNA was isolated, it was amplified using in vitro transcription. In TCRdb, the reads were re-called with MiXCR into one record per CDR3 protein. The sample carries around 57,000 distinct CDR3 sequences, around 35% recorded once. Trimming left V 0 bases short and J 9 bases short, with 6 bases between. This CDR3 region has 12 residues. CDR1 is LGHDT, CDR2 YNNKEL, per germline (reference sequence). By proportion, this clonotype is medium-sized. Time point defined: after trial treatment. Noted treatment: LDRT plus nivolumab, ipilimumab, low-dose cyclophosphamide and aspirin (RACIN trial).

The receptor was derived from a male donor with rectosigmoid adenocarcinoma. The sample consisted of PBMCs, taken after low-dose radiotherapy plus immunotherapy. The genes are TRBV3-1 and TRBJ2-1; D gene ambiguous. The CDR3 loop is CASSQDVGEQFF. CDR3 DNA: TGTGCCAGCAGCCAAGATGTGGGTGAGCAGTTCTTC.